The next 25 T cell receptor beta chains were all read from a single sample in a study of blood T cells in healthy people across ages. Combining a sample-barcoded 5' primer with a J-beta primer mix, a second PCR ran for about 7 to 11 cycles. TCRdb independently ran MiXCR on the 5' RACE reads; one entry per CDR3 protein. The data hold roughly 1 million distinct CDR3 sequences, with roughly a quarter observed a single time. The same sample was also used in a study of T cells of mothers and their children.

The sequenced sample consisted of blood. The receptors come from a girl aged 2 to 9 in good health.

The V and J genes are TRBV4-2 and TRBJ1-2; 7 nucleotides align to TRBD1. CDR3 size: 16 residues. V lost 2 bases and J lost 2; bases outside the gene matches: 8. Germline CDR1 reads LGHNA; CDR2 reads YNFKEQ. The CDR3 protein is CASSQLQGSANYGYTF. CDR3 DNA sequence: TGTGCCAGCAGCCAACTACAGGGGTCGGCCAACTATGGCTACACCTTC.

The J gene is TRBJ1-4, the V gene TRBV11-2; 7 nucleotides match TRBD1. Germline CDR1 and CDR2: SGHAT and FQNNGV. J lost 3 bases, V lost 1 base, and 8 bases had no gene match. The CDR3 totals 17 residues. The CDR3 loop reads CASSLVGRGEANEKLFF. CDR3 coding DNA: TGTGCCAGCAGCTTAGTGGGCAGGGGGGAAGCTAATGAAAAACTGTTTTTT.

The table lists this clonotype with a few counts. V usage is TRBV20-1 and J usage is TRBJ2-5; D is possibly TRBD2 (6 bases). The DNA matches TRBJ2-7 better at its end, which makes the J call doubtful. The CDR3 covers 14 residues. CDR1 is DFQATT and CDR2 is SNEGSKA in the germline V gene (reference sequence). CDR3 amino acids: CSAQETRSSYEQYF. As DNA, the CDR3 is TGCAGTGCCCAGGAGACTAGGAGCTCCTACGAGCAGTACTTC.

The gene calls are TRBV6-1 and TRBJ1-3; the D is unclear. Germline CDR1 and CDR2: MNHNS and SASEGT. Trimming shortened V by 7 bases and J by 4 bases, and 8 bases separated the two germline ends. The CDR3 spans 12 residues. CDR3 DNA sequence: TGTGCCAGCATCTCGGACGGAAACACCATATATTTT. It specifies CASISDGNTIYF.

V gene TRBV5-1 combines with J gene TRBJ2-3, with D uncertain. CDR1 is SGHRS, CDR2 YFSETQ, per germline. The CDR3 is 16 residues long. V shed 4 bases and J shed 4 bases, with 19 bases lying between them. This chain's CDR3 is CASSGVEGFFADTQYF. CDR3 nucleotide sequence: TGCGCCAGCAGCGGGGTTGAAGGGTTTTTTGCAGATACGCAGTATTTT.

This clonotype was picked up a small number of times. The chain's CDR3 is CASSRAGASNTEAFF. The CDR3 DNA follows: TGTGCCAGCAGCCGGGCAGGGGCCTCGAACACTGAAGCTTTCTTT. J is TRBJ1-1 and V is TRBV3-1; possible D gene TRBD1, 6 bases. The V end was cut by 4 bases, the J end by 1 base, with 13 bases between. CDR3 length: 15 residues. The germline gives CDR1 LGHDT, CDR2 YNNKEL (reference sequence).

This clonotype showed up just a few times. This chain's CDR3 is CSVSAGDGGEKLFF. The CDR3 nucleotides are TGCAGCGTGTCTGCTGGGGATGGGGGTGAAAAACTGTTTTTT. The rearrangement links TRBV29-1 to TRBJ1-4; weak D call: TRBD1 (5 bases). The CDR3 extends over 14 amino acids. Trimming stripped 6 bases from V and 7 bases from J, with 18 bases between. The germline CDR1 and CDR2 sequences are SQVTM and ANQGSEA.

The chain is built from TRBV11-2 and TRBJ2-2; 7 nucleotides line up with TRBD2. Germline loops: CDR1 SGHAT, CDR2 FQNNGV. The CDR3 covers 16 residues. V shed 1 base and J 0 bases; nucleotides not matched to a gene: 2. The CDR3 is CASSLVRGANTGELFF. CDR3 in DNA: TGTGCCAGCAGCTTAGTCCGGGGGGCGAACACCGGGGAGCTGTTTTTT.

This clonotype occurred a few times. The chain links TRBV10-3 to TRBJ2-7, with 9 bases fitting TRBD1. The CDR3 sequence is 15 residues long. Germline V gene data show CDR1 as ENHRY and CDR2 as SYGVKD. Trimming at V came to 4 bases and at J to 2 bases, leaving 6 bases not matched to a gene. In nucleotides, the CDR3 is TGTGCCATCAGTGGGACCGGGACAGGGCCCTACGAGCAGTACTTC. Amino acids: CAISGTGTGPYEQYF.

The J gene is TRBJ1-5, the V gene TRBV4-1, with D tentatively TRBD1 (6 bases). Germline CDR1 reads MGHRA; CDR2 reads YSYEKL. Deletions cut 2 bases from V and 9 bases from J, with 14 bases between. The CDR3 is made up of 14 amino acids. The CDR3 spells CASSQTRQVPPQHF. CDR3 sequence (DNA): TGCGCCAGCAGCCAAACGAGACAGGTTCCGCCCCAGCATTTT.

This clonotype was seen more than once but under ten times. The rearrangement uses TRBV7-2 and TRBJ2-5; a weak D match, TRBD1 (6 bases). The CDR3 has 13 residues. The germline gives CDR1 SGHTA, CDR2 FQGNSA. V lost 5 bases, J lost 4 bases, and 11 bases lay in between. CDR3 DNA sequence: TGTGCCAGCAGCACACGGACAGCAGAGACCCAGTACTTC. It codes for CASSTRTAETQYF.

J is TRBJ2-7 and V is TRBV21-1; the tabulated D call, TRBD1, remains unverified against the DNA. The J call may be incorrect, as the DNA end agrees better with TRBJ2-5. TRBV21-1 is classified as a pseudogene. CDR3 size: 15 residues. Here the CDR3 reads CASSKLSGGGETQYF. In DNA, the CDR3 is TGTGCCAGCAGCAAACTAAGCGGGGGCGGGGAGACCCAGTACTTC.

The CDR3 DNA reads as TGTGCCAGCAGGAAGGTCGAGGGACTAGCGGGTAACAATGAGCAGTTCTTC. Its translation: CASRKVEGLAGNNEQFF. V usage is TRBV7-9 and J usage is TRBJ2-1; 12 positions match TRBD2. V gave up 6 bases and J gave up 5 bases; unmatched junction bases: 11. This CDR3 region has 17 residues. CDR1 is SEHNR, CDR2 FQNEAQ, per germline (reference sequence).

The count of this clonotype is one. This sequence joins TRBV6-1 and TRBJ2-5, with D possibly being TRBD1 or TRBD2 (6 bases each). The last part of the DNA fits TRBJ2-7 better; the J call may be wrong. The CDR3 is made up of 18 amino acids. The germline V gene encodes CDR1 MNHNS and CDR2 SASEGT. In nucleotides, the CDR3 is TGTGCCAGCAGCGCCGGGACATGGGTAGGGACTGGGGACTACGAGCAGTACTTC. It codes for CASSAGTWVGTGDYEQYF.

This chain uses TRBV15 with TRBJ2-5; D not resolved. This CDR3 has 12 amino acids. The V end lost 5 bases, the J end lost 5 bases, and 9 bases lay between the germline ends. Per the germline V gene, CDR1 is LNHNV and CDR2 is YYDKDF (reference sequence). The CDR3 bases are TGTGCCACCAGCGCTGCATGGGAGACCCAGTACTTC. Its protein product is CATSAAWETQYF.

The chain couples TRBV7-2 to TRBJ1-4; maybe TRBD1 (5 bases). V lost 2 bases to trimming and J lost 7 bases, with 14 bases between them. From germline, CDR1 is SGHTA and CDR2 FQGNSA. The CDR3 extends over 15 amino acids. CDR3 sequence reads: CASSLNGPGGEKLFF. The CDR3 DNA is TGTGCCAGCAGCTTAAACGGCCCGGGGGGTGAAAAACTGTTTTTT.

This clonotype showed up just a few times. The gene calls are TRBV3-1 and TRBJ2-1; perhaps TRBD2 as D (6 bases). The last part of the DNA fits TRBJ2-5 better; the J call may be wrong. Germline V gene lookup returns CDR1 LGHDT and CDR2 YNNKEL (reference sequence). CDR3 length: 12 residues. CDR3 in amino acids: CASSRGSETQYF. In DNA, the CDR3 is TGTGCCAGCAGTCGGGGGTCAGAGACCCAGTACTTC.

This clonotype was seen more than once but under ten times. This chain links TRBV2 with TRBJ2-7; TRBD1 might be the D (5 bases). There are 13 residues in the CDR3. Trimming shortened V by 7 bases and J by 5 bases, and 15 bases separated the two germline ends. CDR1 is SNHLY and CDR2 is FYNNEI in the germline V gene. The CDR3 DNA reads TGTGCCAGCAACTCGGCAGGGAAAAACGAGCAGTACTTC. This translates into CASNSAGKNEQYF.

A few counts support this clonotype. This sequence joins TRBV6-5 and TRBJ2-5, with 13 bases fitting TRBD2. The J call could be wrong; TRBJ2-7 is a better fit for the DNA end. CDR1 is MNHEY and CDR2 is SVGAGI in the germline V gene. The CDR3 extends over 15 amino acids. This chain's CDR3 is CASRLAGGPEYEQYF. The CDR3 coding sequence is TGTGCCAGCAGACTAGCGGGAGGGCCTGAGTACGAGCAGTACTTC.

This CDR3 is CASSVSVQGLVDTQYF. Here the CDR3 DNA reads TGTGCCAGCAGCGTAAGCGTCCAGGGGTTGGTCGATACGCAGTATTTT. This chain uses TRBV9 with TRBJ2-3, with a possible D match to TRBD1 (6 bases). The CDR3 spans 16 residues. Germline CDR1 is SGDLS and CDR2 is YYNGEE. V lost 1 base, J lost 6 bases, and 18 bases lay in between.

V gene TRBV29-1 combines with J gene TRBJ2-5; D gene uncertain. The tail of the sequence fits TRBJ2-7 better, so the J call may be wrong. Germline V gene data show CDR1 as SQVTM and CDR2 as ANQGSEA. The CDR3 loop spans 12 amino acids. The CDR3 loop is CSVETDNYEQYF. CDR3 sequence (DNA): TGCAGCGTTGAGACTGATAACTACGAGCAGTACTTC.

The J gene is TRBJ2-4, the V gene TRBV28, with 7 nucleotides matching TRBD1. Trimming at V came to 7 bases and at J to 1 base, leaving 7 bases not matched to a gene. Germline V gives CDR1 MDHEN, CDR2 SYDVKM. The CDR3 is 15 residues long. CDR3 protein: CASTKDRAAKNIQYF. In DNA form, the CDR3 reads TGTGCCAGCACCAAAGACAGGGCCGCCAAAAACATTCAGTACTTC. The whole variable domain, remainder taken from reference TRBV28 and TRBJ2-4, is DVKVTQSSRYLVKRTGEKVFLECVQDMDHENMFWYRQDPGLGLRLIYFSYDVKMKEKGDIPEGYSVSREKKERFSLILESASTNQTSMYLCASTKDRAAKNIQYFGAGTRLSVL.

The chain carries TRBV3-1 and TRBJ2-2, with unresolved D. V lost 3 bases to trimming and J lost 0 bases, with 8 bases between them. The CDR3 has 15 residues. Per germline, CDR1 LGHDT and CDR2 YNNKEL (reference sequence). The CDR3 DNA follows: TGTGCCAGCAGCCAGGAACAGCCGAACACCGGGGAGCTGTTTTTT. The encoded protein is CASSQEQPNTGELFF.

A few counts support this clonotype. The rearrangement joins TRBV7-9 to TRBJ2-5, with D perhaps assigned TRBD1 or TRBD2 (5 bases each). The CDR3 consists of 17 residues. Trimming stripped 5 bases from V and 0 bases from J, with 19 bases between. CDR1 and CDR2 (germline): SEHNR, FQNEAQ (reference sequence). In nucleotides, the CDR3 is TGTGCCAGCAGCCGTCTCGAGTCGGGACCCTACCAAGAGACCCAGTACTTC. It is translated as CASSRLESGPYQETQYF. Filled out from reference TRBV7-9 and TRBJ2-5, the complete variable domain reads DTGVSQNPRHKITKRGQNVTFRCDPISEHNRLYWYRQTLGQGPEFLTYFQNEAQLEKSRLLSDRFSAERPKGSFSTLEIQRTEQGDSAMYLCASSRLESGPYQETQYFGPGTRLLVL.

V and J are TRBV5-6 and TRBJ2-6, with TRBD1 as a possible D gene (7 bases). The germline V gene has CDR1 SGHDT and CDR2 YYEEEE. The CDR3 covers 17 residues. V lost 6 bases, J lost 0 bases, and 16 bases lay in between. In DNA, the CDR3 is TGTGCCAGCATTCGCGGGACAGCCTACTCTGGGGCCAACGTCCTGACTTTC. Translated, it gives CASIRGTAYSGANVLTF.